This T cell receptor (beta chain) was documented in a study of cytomegalovirus exposure and HLA in healthy donors (dated by TCRdb to the late 2010s). Regarding the research as a whole: According to a later analysis, the 120 or so validation repertoires were produced on the same platform as the 666 repertoires of the first cohort. The study was designed to test whether signatures of past pathogen exposure could be identified by cataloging public T cell receptors. In addition to the first cohort of several hundred subjects, a separate validation cohort of 120 different subjects was used. High-throughput TCR immunosequencing, statistical association of individual TCRs with disease status, and machine learning were combined to predict cytomegalovirus infection status.

Findings and caveats that apply to the study as a whole: While some public TCRs were present in many individuals, most TCR sequences turned up only very rarely across donors. Three of the identified cytomegalovirus-associated TCR beta chains were confirmed in vitro to be specific for cytomegalovirus antigens. According to the authors, the approach could potentially be generalized to other disease states and immunological phenotypes. In a later analysis, TCRs clustered in the first cohort were found to also tend to co-occur in the approximately 120 validation repertoires, with approximately 95% of cluster scores above 0. Cytomegalovirus status was reported to be diagnosed by the classifier with high specificity and sensitivity in both the original and validation cohorts. A later analysis had no HLA typing for the validation cohort, so co-occurrence there was scored across all 130 or so repertoires. The study listed 164 TCR beta chains as associated with cytomegalovirus.

Donors formed part of the validation cohort, which comprised approximately 130 subjects and was distinct from the first cohort of under 750 subjects. This clone was seen at least ten times. The target of this receptor is not known. Qualities for individual bases were not recorded, and no much larger clone is one base off. The receptor library was made with the immunoSEQ multiplex PCR assay. Turning to the authors' computational methods: A statistical classification framework was built to diagnose cytomegalovirus status from the catalog of TCR beta chain sequences. TCRdb obtained this table from immuneACCESS and retained in-frame rearrangements with V and J assigned. These tables miss some clones; where compared with another copy, unresolved V genes account for less than half of the shortfall, and the remainder is unexplained. V, J and clone size derive from that table, while D and trimming were established from the DNA sequence. The sample has fewer than 400,000 clones on record, roughly 85% of them singletons. The ten largest clones take up about 0.8% of the sample.

V loses 0 bases, J loses 2 bases, and the germline ends lie 10 bases apart. CDR1 MGHRA and CDR2 YSYEKL were looked up in the germline V gene. The CDR3 has 15 amino acids, counting the end cysteine and phenylalanine. Only the CDR3 region is kept as DNA, spanning 45 bases read in frame from base 1. The sequence came from a woman between 18 and 29 years old in good health and CMV-seronegative. The V gene is TRBV4-1 and the J gene is TRBJ2-5; the D gene remains uncertain. Sequenced material: PBMCs. The nucleotide sequence reads TGCGCCAGCAGCCAAGATTTCGTCAGGCAAGAGACCCAGTACTTC. Its protein is CASSQDFVRQETQYF.